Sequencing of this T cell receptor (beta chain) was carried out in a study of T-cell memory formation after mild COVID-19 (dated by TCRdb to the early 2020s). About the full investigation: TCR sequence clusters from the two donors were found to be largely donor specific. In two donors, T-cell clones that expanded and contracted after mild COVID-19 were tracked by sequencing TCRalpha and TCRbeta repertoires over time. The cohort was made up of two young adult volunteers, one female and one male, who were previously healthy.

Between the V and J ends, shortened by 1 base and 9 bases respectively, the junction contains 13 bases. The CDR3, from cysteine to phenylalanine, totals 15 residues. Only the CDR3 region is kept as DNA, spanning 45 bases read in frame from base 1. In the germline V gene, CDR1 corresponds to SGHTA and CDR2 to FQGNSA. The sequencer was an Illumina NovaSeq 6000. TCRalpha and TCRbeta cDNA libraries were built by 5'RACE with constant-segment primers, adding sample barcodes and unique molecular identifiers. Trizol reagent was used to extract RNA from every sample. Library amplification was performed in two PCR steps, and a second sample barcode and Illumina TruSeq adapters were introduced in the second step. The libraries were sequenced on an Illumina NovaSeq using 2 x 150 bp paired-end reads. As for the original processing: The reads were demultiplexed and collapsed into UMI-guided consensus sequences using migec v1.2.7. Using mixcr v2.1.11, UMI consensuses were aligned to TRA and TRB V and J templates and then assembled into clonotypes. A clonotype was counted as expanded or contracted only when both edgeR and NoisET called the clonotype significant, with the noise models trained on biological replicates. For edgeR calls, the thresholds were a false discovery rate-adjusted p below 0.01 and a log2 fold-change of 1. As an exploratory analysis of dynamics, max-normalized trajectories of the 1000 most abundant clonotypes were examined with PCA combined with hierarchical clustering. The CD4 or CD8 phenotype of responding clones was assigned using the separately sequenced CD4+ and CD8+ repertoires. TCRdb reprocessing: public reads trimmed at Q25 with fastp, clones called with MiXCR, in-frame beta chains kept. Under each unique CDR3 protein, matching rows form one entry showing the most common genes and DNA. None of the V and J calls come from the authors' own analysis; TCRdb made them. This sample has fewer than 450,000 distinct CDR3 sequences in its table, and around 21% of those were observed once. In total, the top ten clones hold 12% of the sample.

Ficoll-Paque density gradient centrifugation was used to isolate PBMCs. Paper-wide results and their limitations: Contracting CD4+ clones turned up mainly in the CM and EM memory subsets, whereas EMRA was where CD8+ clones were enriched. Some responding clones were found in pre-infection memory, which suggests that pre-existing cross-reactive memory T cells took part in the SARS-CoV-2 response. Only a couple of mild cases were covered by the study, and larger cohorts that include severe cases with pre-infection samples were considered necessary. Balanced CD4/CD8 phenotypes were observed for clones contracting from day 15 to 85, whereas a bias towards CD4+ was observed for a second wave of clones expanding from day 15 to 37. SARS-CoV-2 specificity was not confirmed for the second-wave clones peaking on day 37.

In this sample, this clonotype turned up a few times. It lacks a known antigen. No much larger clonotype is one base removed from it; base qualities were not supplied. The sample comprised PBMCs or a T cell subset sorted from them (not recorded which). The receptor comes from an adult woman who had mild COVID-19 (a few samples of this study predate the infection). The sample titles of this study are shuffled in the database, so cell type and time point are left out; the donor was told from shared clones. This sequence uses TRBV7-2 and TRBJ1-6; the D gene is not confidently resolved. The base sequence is TGTGCCAGCAGCTTAGGCCCAGTCACGGGTTCACCCCTCCACTTT. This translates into CASSLGPVTGSPLHF.